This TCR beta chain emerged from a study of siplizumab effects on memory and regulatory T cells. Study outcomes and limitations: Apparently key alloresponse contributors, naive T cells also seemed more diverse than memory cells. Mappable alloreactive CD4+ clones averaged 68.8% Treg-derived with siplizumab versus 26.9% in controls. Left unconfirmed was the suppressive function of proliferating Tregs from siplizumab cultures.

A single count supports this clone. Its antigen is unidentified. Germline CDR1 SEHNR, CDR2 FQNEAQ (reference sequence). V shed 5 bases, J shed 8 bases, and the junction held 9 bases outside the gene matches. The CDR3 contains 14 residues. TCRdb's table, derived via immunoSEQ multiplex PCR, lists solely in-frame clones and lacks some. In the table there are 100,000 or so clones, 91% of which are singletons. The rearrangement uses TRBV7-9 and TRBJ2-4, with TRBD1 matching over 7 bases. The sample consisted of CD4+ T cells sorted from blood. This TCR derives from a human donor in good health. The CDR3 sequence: CASSEKGAAYIQYF. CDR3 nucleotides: TGTGCCAGCAGCGAGAAGGGGGCTGCTTACATTCAGTACTTC.